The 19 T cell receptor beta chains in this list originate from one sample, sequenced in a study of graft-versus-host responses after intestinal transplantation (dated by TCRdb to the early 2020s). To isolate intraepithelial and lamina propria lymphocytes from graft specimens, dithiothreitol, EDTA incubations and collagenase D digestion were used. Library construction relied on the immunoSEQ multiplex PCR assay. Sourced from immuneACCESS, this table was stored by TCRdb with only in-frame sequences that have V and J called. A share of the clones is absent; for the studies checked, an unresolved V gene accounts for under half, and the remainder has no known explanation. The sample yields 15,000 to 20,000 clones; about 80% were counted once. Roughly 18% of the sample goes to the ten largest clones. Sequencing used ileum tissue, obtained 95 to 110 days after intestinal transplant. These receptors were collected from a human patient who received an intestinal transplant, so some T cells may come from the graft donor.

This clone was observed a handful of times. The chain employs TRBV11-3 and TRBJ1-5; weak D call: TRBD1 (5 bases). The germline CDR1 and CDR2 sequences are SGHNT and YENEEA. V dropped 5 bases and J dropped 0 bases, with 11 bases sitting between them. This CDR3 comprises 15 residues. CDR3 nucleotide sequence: TGTGCCAGCAGCCCAGGGACTTTTAGCAATCAGCCCCAGCATTTT. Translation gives CASSPGTFSNQPQHF.

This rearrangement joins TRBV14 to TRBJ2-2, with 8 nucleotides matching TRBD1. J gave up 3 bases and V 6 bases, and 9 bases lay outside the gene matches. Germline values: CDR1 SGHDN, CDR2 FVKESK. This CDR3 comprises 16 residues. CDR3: CASRPDRGRHTGELFF. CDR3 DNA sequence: TGTGCCAGCAGACCTGACAGGGGACGTCACACCGGGGAGCTGTTTTTT.

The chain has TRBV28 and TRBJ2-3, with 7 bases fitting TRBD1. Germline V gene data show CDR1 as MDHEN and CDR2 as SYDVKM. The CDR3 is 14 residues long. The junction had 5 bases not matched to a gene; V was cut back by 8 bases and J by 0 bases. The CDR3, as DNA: TGTGCCAGCGGACAGGAATCTAGCACAGATACGCAGTATTTT. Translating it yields CASGQESSTDTQYF.

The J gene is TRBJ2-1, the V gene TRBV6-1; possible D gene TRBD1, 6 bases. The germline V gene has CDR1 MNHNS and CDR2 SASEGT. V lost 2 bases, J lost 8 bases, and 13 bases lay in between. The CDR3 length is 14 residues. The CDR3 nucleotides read TGTGCCAGCAGTGAAAGGGGGACATTTGATGAGCAGTTCTTC. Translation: CASSERGTFDEQFF.

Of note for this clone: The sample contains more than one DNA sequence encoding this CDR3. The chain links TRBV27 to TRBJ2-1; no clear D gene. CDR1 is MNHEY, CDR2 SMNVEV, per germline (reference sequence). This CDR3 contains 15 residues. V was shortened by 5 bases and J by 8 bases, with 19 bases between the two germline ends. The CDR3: CASSQLGVVVYEQFF. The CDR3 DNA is TGTGCCAGCAGTCAACTCGGAGTAGTTGTCTATGAGCAGTTCTTC.

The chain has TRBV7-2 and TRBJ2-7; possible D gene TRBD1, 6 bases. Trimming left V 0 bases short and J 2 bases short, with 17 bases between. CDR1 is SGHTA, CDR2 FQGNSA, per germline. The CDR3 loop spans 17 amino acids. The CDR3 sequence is CASSLACSRDTAYEQYF. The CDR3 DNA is TGTGCCAGCAGCTTAGCCTGCTCGAGGGACACAGCCTACGAGCAGTACTTC.

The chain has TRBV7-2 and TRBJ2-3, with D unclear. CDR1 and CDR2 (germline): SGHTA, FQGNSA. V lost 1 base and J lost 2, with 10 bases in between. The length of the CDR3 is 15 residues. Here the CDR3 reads CASSLVRSLTDTQYF. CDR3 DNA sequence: TGTGCCAGCAGCTTAGTACGGTCCCTCACAGATACGCAGTATTTT.

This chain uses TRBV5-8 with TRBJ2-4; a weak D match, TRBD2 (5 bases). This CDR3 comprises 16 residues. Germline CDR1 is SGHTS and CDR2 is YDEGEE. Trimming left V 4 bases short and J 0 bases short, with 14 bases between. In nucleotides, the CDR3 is TGTGCCAGCAGCAAGAGGTGGAGGTTAGCCAAAAACATTCAGTACTTC. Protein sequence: CASSKRWRLAKNIQYF.

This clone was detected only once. The CDR3 is CASSASGASTYEQYF. DNA for the CDR3: TGTGCCAGTAGTGCCTCGGGCGCCTCTACCTACGAGCAGTACTTC. This rearrangement joins TRBV19 to TRBJ2-7; D not certain. The germline V and J ends were trimmed by 5 bases and 2 bases, with 16 bases remaining between them. Looked up from germline, CDR1 is LNHDA and CDR2 is SQIVND (reference sequence). The CDR3 consists of 15 residues.

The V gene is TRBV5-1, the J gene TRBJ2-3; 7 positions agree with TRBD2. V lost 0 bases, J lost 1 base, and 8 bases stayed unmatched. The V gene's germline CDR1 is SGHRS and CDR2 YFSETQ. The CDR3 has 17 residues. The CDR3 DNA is TGCGCCAGCAGCTTGGATCAGAGGGGAGGGGGCACAGATACGCAGTATTTT. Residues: CASSLDQRGGGTDTQYF.

The CDR3 spells CASSRRPGTKNIQYF. CDR3 bases: TGTGCCAGCAGTCGAAGGCCAGGGACCAAAAACATTCAGTACTTC. V usage is TRBV6-5 and J usage is TRBJ2-4, with D tentatively TRBD1 (5 bases). V lost 5 bases and J 2 bases, leaving 13 bases between the germline ends. The CDR3 has 15 amino acids. Germline V gene data show CDR1 as MNHEY and CDR2 as SVGAGI.

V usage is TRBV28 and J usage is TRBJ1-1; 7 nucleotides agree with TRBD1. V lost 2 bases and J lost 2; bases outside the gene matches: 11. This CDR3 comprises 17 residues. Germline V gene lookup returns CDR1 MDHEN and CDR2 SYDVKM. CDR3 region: CASSLMGFRGKNTEAFF. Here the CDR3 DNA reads TGTGCCAGCAGTTTAATGGGGTTCAGGGGGAAAAACACTGAAGCTTTCTTT. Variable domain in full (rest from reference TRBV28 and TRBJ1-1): DVKVTQSSRYLVKRTGEKVFLECVQDMDHENMFWYRQDPGLGLRLIYFSYDVKMKEKGDIPEGYSVSREKKERFSLILESASTNQTSMYLCASSLMGFRGKNTEAFFGQGTRLTVV.

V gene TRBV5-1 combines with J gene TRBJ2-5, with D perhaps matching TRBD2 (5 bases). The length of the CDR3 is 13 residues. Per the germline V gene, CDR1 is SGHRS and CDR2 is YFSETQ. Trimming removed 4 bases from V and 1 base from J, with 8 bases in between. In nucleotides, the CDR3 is TGCGCCAGCAGCCTGGACTCCCAAGAGACCCAGTACTTC. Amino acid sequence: CASSLDSQETQYF.

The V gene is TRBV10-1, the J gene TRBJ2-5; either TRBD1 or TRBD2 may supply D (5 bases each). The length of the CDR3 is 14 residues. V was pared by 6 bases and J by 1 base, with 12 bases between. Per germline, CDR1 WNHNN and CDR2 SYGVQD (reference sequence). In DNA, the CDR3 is TGCGCCAGCAGCCCCCCCGGGGCCCAAGAGACCCAGTACTTC. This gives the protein CASSPPGAQETQYF.

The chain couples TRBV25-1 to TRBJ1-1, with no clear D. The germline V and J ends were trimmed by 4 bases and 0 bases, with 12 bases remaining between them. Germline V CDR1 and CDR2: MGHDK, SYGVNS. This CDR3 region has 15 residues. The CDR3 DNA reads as TGTGCCAGCAGTGCTAACGGTCCGGTGAACACTGAAGCTTTCTTT. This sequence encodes CASSANGPVNTEAFF.

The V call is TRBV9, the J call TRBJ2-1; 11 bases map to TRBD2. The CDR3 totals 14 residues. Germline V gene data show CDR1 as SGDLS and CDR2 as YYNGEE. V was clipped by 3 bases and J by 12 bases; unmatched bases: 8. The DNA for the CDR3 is TGTGCCAGCAGCGGACTAGCGGGATTCAACGTGCAGTTCTTC. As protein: CASSGLAGFNVQFF.

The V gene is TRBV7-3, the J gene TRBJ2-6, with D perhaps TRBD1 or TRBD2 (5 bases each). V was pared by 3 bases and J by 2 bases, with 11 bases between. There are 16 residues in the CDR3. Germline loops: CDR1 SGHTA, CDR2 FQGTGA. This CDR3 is CASSLSQGAGANVLTF. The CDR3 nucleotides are TGTGCCAGCAGCTTGTCCCAGGGAGCTGGGGCCAACGTCCTGACTTTC.

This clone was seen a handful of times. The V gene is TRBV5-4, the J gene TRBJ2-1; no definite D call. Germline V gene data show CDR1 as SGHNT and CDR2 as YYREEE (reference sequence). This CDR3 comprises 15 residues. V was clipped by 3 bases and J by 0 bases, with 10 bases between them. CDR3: CASSSQAGSYNEQFF. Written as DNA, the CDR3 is TGTGCCAGCAGCTCTCAGGCCGGCTCCTACAATGAGCAGTTCTTC.

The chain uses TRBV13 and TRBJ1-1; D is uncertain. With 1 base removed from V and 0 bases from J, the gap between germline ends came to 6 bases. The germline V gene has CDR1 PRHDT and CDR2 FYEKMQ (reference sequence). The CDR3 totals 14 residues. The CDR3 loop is CASSLERLNTEAFF. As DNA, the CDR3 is TGTGCCAGCAGCTTAGAACGGTTGAACACTGAAGCTTTCTTT.